A single sample gave rise to the 22 T cell receptor beta chains below, sequenced in a study of blood T cell repertoires in COVID-19. Profiled with immunoSEQ multiplex PCR; TCRdb holds only in-frame clones, not every one. The data show 300,000 to 400,000 clones, around 88% seen once. Sequenced input: peripheral blood. The receptors here all came from a woman in her twenties or thirties with COVID-19, enrolled during active disease.

The gene calls are TRBV9 and TRBJ2-3; 10 bases are shared with TRBD2. CDR3 size: 16 residues. From germline, CDR1 is SGDLS and CDR2 YYNGEE. The V and J ends lost 4 bases and 5 bases, in that order; junction bases with no gene match: 10. Here the CDR3 DNA reads TGTGCCAGCAGCCGAAGCGGGGGGGCCTCTGGAGATACGCAGTATTTT. Translation gives CASSRSGGASGDTQYF.

This rearrangement joins TRBV5-4 to TRBJ2-5, with a possible D match to TRBD2 (5 bases). Looked up from germline, CDR1 is SGHNT and CDR2 is YYREEE (reference sequence). This CDR3 spans 16 amino acids. Trimming removed 3 bases at V and 5 bases at J, with 20 bases between. In nucleotides, the CDR3 is TGTGCCAGCAGCTATGATGGGAGATATTCGACGGAGACCCAGTACTTC. Residues: CASSYDGRYSTETQYF.

This clone was detected only a few times. This sequence joins TRBV18 and TRBJ1-3, with a weak D call TRBD1 (6 bases). Deletions cut 4 bases from V and 8 bases from J, with 21 bases between. This CDR3 comprises 16 residues. Germline V lookup: CDR1 KGHSH, CDR2 LQKENI. The CDR3: CASSRPGAGVLDTIYF. DNA of the CDR3: TGTGCCAGCTCACGACCCGGGGCAGGGGTTTTGGACACCATATATTTT.

V gene TRBV19 combines with J gene TRBJ1-5, with TRBD1 matching 8 bases. CDR1 and CDR2 from the germline V gene are LNHDA and SQIVND (reference sequence). The V gene end was trimmed by 5 bases and the J gene end by 3 bases; junction bases not matched to a gene: 12. This CDR3 region has 17 residues. CDR3 nucleotide sequence: TGTGCCAGTAGTGGCCGGGACAGGAATTCTCTCAATCAGCCCCAGCATTTT. Protein product: CASSGRDRNSLNQPQHF. Using reference TRBV19 and TRBJ1-5 for the parts outside the CDR3, the full variable domain is DGGITQSPKYLFRKEGQNVTLSCEQNLNHDAMYWYRQDPGQGLRLIYYSQIVNDFQKGDIAEGYSVSREKKESFPLTVTSAQKNPTAFYLCASSGRDRNSLNQPQHFGDGTRLSIL.

The chain recombines TRBV11-2 with TRBJ2-5, with a tentative D call TRBD2 (5 bases). The CDR3 length is 14 residues. CDR1 is SGHAT, CDR2 FQNNGV, per germline. The germline V and J ends were trimmed by 7 bases and 6 bases, with 18 bases remaining between them. CDR3 sequence (DNA): TGTGCCAGCACCCTACCGGGGATTCAAAAGACCCAGTACTTC. Its protein is CASTLPGIQKTQYF.

CDR3 bases: TGTGCCAGCAGTTTCATGGCGGGGCCATACAATGAGCAGTTCTTC. Amino acid sequence: CASSFMAGPYNEQFF. The chain employs TRBV7-6 and TRBJ2-1; D possibly corresponds to TRBD2 (6 bases). CDR1 SGHVS and CDR2 FNYEAQ come from the germline V gene. The CDR3 consists of 15 residues. The V and J ends lost 6 bases and 4 bases respectively, with 16 bases between them. The variable domain in full, completed from reference TRBV7-6 and TRBJ2-1, reads GAGVSQSPRYKVTKRGQDVALRCDPISGHVSLYWYRQALGQGPEFLTYFNYEAQQDKSGLPNDRFSAERPEGSISTLTIQRTEQRDSAMYRCASSFMAGPYNEQFFGPGTRLTVL.

The V and J genes are TRBV2 and TRBJ1-2; TRBD1 aligns across 8 bases. The CDR3 is made up of 14 amino acids. V trimming: 6 bases; J trimming: 5 bases; junction bases outside the gene matches: 8. Germline values: CDR1 SNHLY, CDR2 FYNNEI. The CDR3 DNA follows: TGTGCCAGCAGCGTCGACAGGGGCCCTTATGGCTACACCTTC. Amino acid sequence: CASSVDRGPYGYTF.

V and J are TRBV28 and TRBJ1-4; possibly TRBD1 for D (5 bases). The germline V gene encodes CDR1 MDHEN and CDR2 SYDVKM. With 5 bases removed from V and 8 bases from J, the gap between germline ends came to 15 bases. This CDR3 spans 14 amino acids. DNA of the CDR3: TGTGCCAGCAGTCCGGGGGGGTCGGCGGAAAAACTGTTTTTT. It codes for CASSPGGSAEKLFF.

The V gene is TRBV6-6, the J gene TRBJ2-7; 7 nucleotides align to TRBD1. The CDR3 sequence is 14 residues long. V gave up 2 bases and J gave up 4 bases; unmatched junction bases: 5. The germline V gene encodes CDR1 MNHNY and CDR2 SVGAGI (reference sequence). The CDR3 nucleotides read TGTGCCAGCAGTTACCAGGGACAGCAGTACGAGCAGTACGTC. Translated: CASSYQGQQYEQYV.

The V gene is TRBV6-5, the J gene TRBJ1-1; D uncertain. This CDR3 comprises 13 residues. In germline, CDR1 is MNHEY, CDR2 SVGAGI. V lost 6 bases to trimming and J lost 1 base, with 9 bases between them. As DNA, the CDR3 is TGTGCCAGCAGCCTACTCGGGAACACTGAAGCTTTCTTT. It codes for CASSLLGNTEAFF.

The chain is built from TRBV7-9 and TRBJ2-1; 12 bases map to TRBD2. The CDR3 is made up of 18 amino acids. With V trimmed by 3 bases and J by 4 bases, 10 bases remained unmatched. The germline CDR1 and CDR2 sequences are SEHNR and FQNEAQ (reference sequence). CDR3 sequence (DNA): TGTGCCAGCAGCTTCTCGACTAGCGGGGGCTCCGGGTACAATGAGCAGTTCTTC. This sequence encodes CASSFSTSGGSGYNEQFF.

The V call is TRBV7-9, the J call TRBJ1-1; D remains unclear. Germline CDR1 and CDR2: SEHNR and FQNEAQ (reference sequence). The CDR3 sequence is 15 residues long. V lost 2 bases, J lost 4 bases, and 14 bases lay in between. The CDR3 coding sequence is TGTGCCAGCAGCTTAACCGAACCGGGGAGCACTGAAGCTTTCTTT. It codes for CASSLTEPGSTEAFF.

The chain couples TRBV11-3 to TRBJ2-5, with TRBD1 as a possible D gene (5 bases). V lost 6 bases and J 1 base, leaving 12 bases between the germline ends. CDR3 length: 14 residues. Germline values: CDR1 SGHNT, CDR2 YENEEA. CDR3 loop: CASRNQGAQETQYF. CDR3 sequence (DNA): TGTGCCAGCAGAAATCAAGGGGCCCAAGAGACCCAGTACTTC.

The chain uses TRBV21-1 and TRBJ1-1; the D segment call TRBD1 is taken from the table without a DNA check. TRBV21-1 is annotated as a pseudogene. This CDR3 is built from 14 residues. The CDR3 loop reads CASLSNRANTEAFF. CDR3 nucleotides: TGTGCCAGCCTATCGAACAGGGCGAACACTGAAGCTTTCTTT.

The chain has TRBV7-2 and TRBJ2-3; D may be TRBD2 (7 bases). V lost 1 base to trimming and J lost 2 bases, with 13 bases between them. The CDR3 contains 16 residues. Germline-derived CDR1 and CDR2 are SGHTA and FQGNSA. As DNA, the CDR3 is TGTGCCAGCAGCTTAGGAGGGGGGGTACTCACAGATACGCAGTATTTT. Its translation is CASSLGGGVLTDTQYF. The full variable domain, in which reference TRBV7-2 and TRBJ2-3 provide the parts outside the CDR3, is GAGVSQSPSNKVTEKGKDVELRCDPISGHTALYWYRQSLGQGLEFLIYFQGNSAPDKSGLPSDRFSAERTGGSVSTLTIQRTQQEDSAVYLCASSLGGGVLTDTQYFGPGTRLTVL.

This chain uses TRBV2 with TRBJ1-6; D unresolved. CDR1 is SNHLY, CDR2 FYNNEI, per germline. Trimming took 8 bases from V and 9 from J, leaving 17 bases between them. CDR3 length equals 14 residues. The CDR3 region is CASVAGRSFSPLHF. CDR3 nucleotide sequence: TGTGCCAGCGTTGCCGGGAGGTCTTTTTCACCCCTCCACTTT. Full variable domain (rest looked up from reference TRBV2 and TRBJ1-6): EPEVTQTPSHQVTQMGQEVILRCVPISNHLYFYWYRQILGQKVEFLVSFYNNEISEKSEIFDDQFSVERPDGSNFTLKIRSTKLEDSAMYFCASVAGRSFSPLHFGNGTRLTVT.

This clone was picked up a small number of times. The CDR3 coding sequence is TGTGCCATCAGGGACAGCCCGAACACTGAAGCTTTCTTT. Its translation is CAIRDSPNTEAFF. V and J are TRBV10-3 and TRBJ1-1, with D maybe TRBD1 (6 bases). In germline, CDR1 is ENHRY, CDR2 SYGVKD. The CDR3 is 13 amino acids. V lost 6 bases, J lost 1 base, and 9 bases lay in between.

This clone was seen a single time. The V call is TRBV6-5, the J call TRBJ1-2; a possible D gene is TRBD1 (5 bases). CDR1 MNHEY and CDR2 SVGAGI come from the germline V gene. The CDR3 is 12 residues long. Trimming left V 6 bases short and J 5 bases short, with 10 bases between. As DNA, the CDR3 is TGTGCCAGCAGCGCACAGGATTATGGCTACACCTTC. This translates into CASSAQDYGYTF.

The CDR3 DNA sequence: TGCGCCAGCAGCCTGGGGGACTACCCAAACACCGGGGAGCTGTTTTTT. It yields the protein CASSLGDYPNTGELFF. The rearrangement links TRBV5-1 to TRBJ2-2; 7 positions match TRBD2. Germline values: CDR1 SGHRS, CDR2 YFSETQ. The V segment lost 4 bases and the J segment 2 bases; nucleotides outside the gene matches: 8. This CDR3 has 16 amino acids.

The rearrangement links TRBV4-2 to TRBJ2-3; 11 bases are a match to TRBD2. Trimming at V came to 1 base and at J to 4 bases, leaving 10 bases not matched to a gene. Germline V gene lookup returns CDR1 LGHNA and CDR2 YNFKEQ. There are 18 residues in the CDR3. The CDR3 loop reads CASSQVVAGGPGADTQYF. The CDR3 DNA is TGTGCCAGCAGCCAAGTGGTAGCGGGGGGGCCGGGCGCAGATACGCAGTATTTT.

The chain joins TRBV5-4 to TRBJ1-4; 8 bases are a match to TRBD1. J was trimmed by 4 bases and V by 5 bases; bases with no gene match: 1. This CDR3 contains 13 residues. The germline gives CDR1 SGHNT, CDR2 YYREEE (reference sequence). As DNA, the CDR3 is TGTGCCAGCAGGGGACAGGATAATGAAAAACTGTTTTTT. Translated: CASRGQDNEKLFF.

The chain has TRBV27 and TRBJ1-2; TRBD1 agrees at 7 bases. Germline V gene lookup returns CDR1 MNHEY and CDR2 SMNVEV (reference sequence). There are 16 residues in the CDR3. Trimming cost V 5 bases and J 0 bases; bases outside gene matches: 9. The chain's CDR3 is CASSPLGQEANYGYTF. DNA of the CDR3: TGTGCCAGCAGTCCCCTCGGACAGGAAGCTAACTATGGCTACACCTTC.